This T cell receptor beta chain was retrieved from a study of cytomegalovirus exposure and HLA in healthy donors. Remarks on this clone: Its target is unknown.

Germline V CDR1 and CDR2: MNHEY, SVGAGI. V was cut by 5 bases and J by 7 bases, with 20 bases left in between. This CDR3 contains 15 residues. Study results and limitations: In a later analysis, a genetic analysis reported fewer productive-TCR N-insertions in an Asian-associated ancestry cluster than the cohort average. For most subjects, TCR beta sequences were reported to predict HLA-A and HLA-B alleles with accuracy. Prior analysis indicated that the majority of TCR beta V segments exhibited productivity approximately 87% or approximately 30% of the time.

Primers: 60 Vbeta forward and 13 Jbeta reverse. Profiling relied on immunoSEQ multiplex PCR, and the TCRdb table lists in-frame clones only, not all of them. The data show 120,000 or so clones, 80% seen once. V gene TRBV6-5 combines with J gene TRBJ1-2; possibly TRBD1 for D (6 bases). The sequencing input was PBMCs. This receptor was taken from a young man in good health and CMV-seronegative. CDR3 DNA sequence: TGTGCCAGCAGTCACCTAGTCAGGGGAGGGAGTGGCTACACCTTC. This encodes CASSHLVRGGSGYTF.